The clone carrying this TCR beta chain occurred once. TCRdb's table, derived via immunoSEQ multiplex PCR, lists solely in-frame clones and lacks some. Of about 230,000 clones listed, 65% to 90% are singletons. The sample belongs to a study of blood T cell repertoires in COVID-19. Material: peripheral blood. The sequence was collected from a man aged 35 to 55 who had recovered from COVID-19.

The DNA of the CDR3 is TGTGCCAGCAGTAGAGAGATCACCGGGGAGCTGTTTTTT. This encodes CASSREITGELFF. The rearrangement joins TRBV11-3 to TRBJ2-2; no clear D gene. The CDR3 covers 13 residues. Germline V CDR1 and CDR2: SGHNT, YENEEA. Trimming left V 6 bases short and J 4 bases short, with 9 bases between.